The rows below give T cell receptor beta chains drawn from one sample of a study of regulatory T cells in long-lasting Graves disease. Each CDR3 protein is one row after TCRdb ran MiXCR on the multiplex PCR reads. The table records some 400,000 distinct CDR3 sequences, 15% of them present only once. The same sample was also used in a study of T cells in Graves' hyperthyroidism and ophthalmopathy.

Specimen: peripheral blood mononuclear cells (PBMCs), collected at new diagnosis, from a patient treated with antithyroid drugs. These receptors all stem from a woman aged 30 to 39 with Graves disease. Each CDR3 is given with its conserved first and last residue. A D gene is named only where the DNA matches it firmly. Part of the rows lack a size; the others show once, few, many or a class for expanded clones.

D gene	V gene	clone size	J gene	CDR3 DNA	CDR3 protein
TRBD1	TRBV11-2	many	TRBJ1-1	TGTGCCAGCAGCGCTGACGACAGGGGGAGTGGGACTGAAGCTTTCTTT	CASSADDRGSGTEAFF
TRBD2	TRBV19	few	TRBJ2-1	TGTGCCAGTAGTATAGGAGGTAGCGGGAGGGATGAGCAGTTCTTC	CASSIGGSGRDEQFF
NA	TRBV7-9	many	TRBJ2-5	TGTGCCAGCAGCTTCCCCCCAGCGGGTGAGCAAGAGACCCAGTACTTC	CASSFPPAGEQETQYF
TRBD2	TRBV18	few	TRBJ2-3	TGTGCCAGCTCACCAACGACGGGACTAGCGGGTACAGATACGCAGTATTTT	CASSPTTGLAGTDTQYF
NA	TRBV7-9	few	TRBJ1-4	TGTGCCAGCAGCTTAGTTGGGGGTGCATCATATGAAAAACTGTTTTTT	CASSLVGGASYEKLFF
TRBD2	TRBV2	many	TRBJ2-3	TGTGCCAGCAGTGATTCGAGGCTAGCGGGAGTAAGAGATACGCAGTATTTT	CASSDSRLAGVRDTQYF
NA	TRBV5-1	NA	TRBJ2-1	TGCGCCAGCAGCGCTTGGACAGATGAGCAGTTCTTC	CASSAWTDEQFF
NA	TRBV11-2	many	TRBJ2-3	TGTGCCAGCAGCTTGTTTGGCACAGATACGCAGTATTTT	CASSLFGTDTQYF
TRBD1	TRBV27	once	TRBJ1-6	TGTGCCAGCAATTTCCCCCAGGCCGGGACAGGGGGCGGCAATTCACCCCTCCACTTT	CASNFPQAGTGGGNSPLHF
NA	TRBV10-3	many	TRBJ1-1	TGTGCCATCAGTGTTAATGGGGGGAACACTGAAGCTTTCTTT	CAISVNGGNTEAFF
TRBD1	TRBV5-5	few	TRBJ2-7	TGTGCCAGCAGATTGACAGGGCTCTACGAGCAGTACTTC	CASRLTGLYEQYF
NA	TRBV4-2	few	TRBJ1-4	TGTGCCAGCAGCCAAGAAAGCCGGATTAATGAAAAACTGTTTTTT	CASSQESRINEKLFF
NA	TRBV4-1	few	TRBJ2-2	TGCGCCAGCAGCCAAGTTGAACTACCGAACACCGGGGAGCTGTTTTTT	CASSQVELPNTGELFF
TRBD1	TRBV6-2/TRBV6-3	NA	TRBJ2-7	TGTGCCAGCAACACCGGGACAGGGATGAACGAGCAGTACTTC	CASNTGTGMNEQYF
TRBD1	TRBV5-1	NA	TRBJ2-7	TGTGCCAGCAGCCCGAAGGGACAGGGAACCTACGAGCAGTACTTC	CASSPKGQGTYEQYF
NA	TRBV20-1	NA	TRBJ1-5	TGCAGTGCTAGAGGGGGGGGAGCCCAGCCCCAGCATTTT	CSARGGGAQPQHF
NA	TRBV6-5	many	TRBJ2-7	TGTGCCAGCAGTTACTCGGTGGCGGGGCGGGACTACGAGCAGTACTTC	CASSYSVAGRDYEQYF
NA	TRBV6-2/TRBV6-3	many	TRBJ2-4	TGTGCCAGCAGTTTAGGGGAGGTTCGTGACATTCAGTACTTC	CASSLGEVRDIQYF
NA	TRBV5-1	NA	TRBJ1-1	TGCGCCAGCAGCACCACTACCCAGGGGAACGGAGCTTTCTTT	CASSTTTQGNGAFF
NA	TRBV6-1	NA	TRBJ2-7	TGTGCCAGCAGTGATGGGCCTAATCCCGCCTACGAGCAGTACTTC	CASSDGPNPAYEQYF
TRBD2	TRBV20-1	many	TRBJ2-7	TGCAGTGCTAGGCGGACTAGCGGGTCCTACGAGCAGTACTTC	CSARRTSGSYEQYF
NA	TRBV9	few	TRBJ1-2	TGTGCCAGCAGCGCCCCGGACGGGGGTCCGGGCTACACCTTC	CASSAPDGGPGYTF
NA	TRBV12-3/TRBV12-4	many	TRBJ2-2	TGTGCCAGCAGCCCAGAGGGCGGGGAGCTGTTTTTT	CASSPEGGELFF
NA	TRBV20-1	many	TRBJ1-2	TGCAGTGCTAGCCCCAACATGTATGGCTACACCTTC	CSASPNMYGYTF
NA	TRBV14	NA	TRBJ2-1	TGTGCCAGCAGCCAATCCGGGCGCCCGACCTACAATGAGCAGTTCTTC	CASSQSGRPTYNEQFF
TRBD1	TRBV19	few	TRBJ2-1	TGTGCCAGTAGCTTGACAGGGTCAGTGGGTAATGAGCAGTTCTTC	CASSLTGSVGNEQFF
NA	TRBV28	many	TRBJ2-7	TGTGCCAGCAGCTCTCCCGATTCGGGACGGTTTTTTTCCTACGAGCAGTACTTC	CASSSPDSGRFFSYEQYF
NA	TRBV4-2	few	TRBJ1-6	TGTGCCAGCAGCCGGGATGCAGGGCGAAATTCACCCCTCCACTTT	CASSRDAGRNSPLHF
TRBD2	TRBV4-1	NA	TRBJ2-1	TGCGCCAGCAGCCGAGGACTAGCGGGAGGCCCTTCCTACAATGAGCAGTTCTTC	CASSRGLAGGPSYNEQFF
TRBD2	TRBV29-1	few	TRBJ2-7	TGCAGCGCAGGGACTAGCGGCCCCTACGAGCAGTACTTC	CSAGTSGPYEQYF
NA	TRBV4-1	NA	TRBJ2-7	TGCGCCAGCAGCCAAGTGGGGTACGGGAACGAGCAGTACTTC	CASSQVGYGNEQYF
NA	TRBV20-1	NA	TRBJ2-3	TGCAGTGCTAGAGAGATTTCCACAGATACGCAGTATTTT	CSAREISTDTQYF
NA	TRBV19	NA	TRBJ1-5	TGTGCCAGTAGTATTCCGGGTCCTCATTCCTATAGCAATCAGCCCCAGCATTTT	CASSIPGPHSYSNQPQHF
TRBD2	TRBV5-1	many	TRBJ2-7	TGCGCCAGCAGCCCTTCGAAAGCGGGAGGGCCGCGGGAGCAGTACTTC	CASSPSKAGGPREQYF
TRBD2	TRBV6-2/TRBV6-3	NA	TRBJ2-3	TGTGCCAGCAGTTTACGGCGGGAGCTGTCCGATACGCAGTATTTT	CASSLRRELSDTQYF
TRBD2	TRBV13	NA	TRBJ2-5	TGTGCCAGCAGCCAGGCCGGGGGACTAGCACCGACCCAGTACTTC	CASSQAGGLAPTQYF
TRBD2	TRBV24-1	many	TRBJ2-1	TGTGCCACCAGTGATGGGCTAGCGGGCATATCCCCCAATGAGCAGTTCTTC	CATSDGLAGISPNEQFF
NA	TRBV4-1	few	TRBJ1-1	TGCGCCAGCAGCCAAGAGCCAGGGGCTAAGGCTGAAGCTTTCTTT	CASSQEPGAKAEAFF
NA	TRBV29-1	once	TRBJ2-1	TGCAGCGTTGAAGGGCAGGGAGTCTACAATGAGCAGTTCTTC	CSVEGQGVYNEQFF
NA	TRBV12-3/TRBV12-4	many	TRBJ1-1	TGTGCCAGCAGTTTATCCCGAGGGAGAGAAGCTTTCTTT	CASSLSRGREAFF
TRBD2	TRBV27	NA	TRBJ2-1	TGTGCCAGCAGTTTTGGGACTAGCGGGAGCGATGAGCGGTTCTTC	CASSFGTSGSDERFF
NA	TRBV27	many	TRBJ1-5	TGTGCCAGCAGTTTATCGGGGGTTGGCAATCAGCCCCAGCATTTT	CASSLSGVGNQPQHF
NA	TRBV12-3/TRBV12-4	many	TRBJ2-3	TGTGCCACTCGACGGGCCGGCGGAGGTAGCACAGATACGCAGTATTTT	CATRRAGGGSTDTQYF
TRBD2	TRBV5-6	many	TRBJ2-1	TGTGCCAGCAGCTTGGAACTAGCGAGGAATGAGCAGTTCTTC	CASSLELARNEQFF
NA	TRBV20-1	NA	TRBJ2-6	TGCAGAGGGGCTCGACGCTCTGGGGCCAACGTCCTGACTTTC	CRGARRSGANVLTF
NA	TRBV12-3/TRBV12-4	NA	TRBJ2-7	TGTGCCAGCAGTTGGTCTACAGGGAGAGTATACGAGCAGTACTTC	CASSWSTGRVYEQYF
NA	TRBV20-1	many	TRBJ2-1	TGCAGTGCTAGGACCGGGGAGCAGTTCTTC	CSARTGEQFF
NA	TRBV28	NA	TRBJ1-4	TGTGCCAGCAGTTTATTTTTCTTAACTAATGAAAAACTGTTTTTT	CASSLFFLTNEKLFF
NA	TRBV7-2	few	TRBJ2-1	TGTGCCAGTCAAACCTACAGGGACCGGGACAATGAGCAGTTCTTC	CASQTYRDRDNEQFF
NA	TRBV7-9	many	TRBJ2-1	TGTGCCAGCAGCTTAGGGTCGGAAGGCATACGGGATGAGCAGTTCTTC	CASSLGSEGIRDEQFF
TRBD1	TRBV11-2	many	TRBJ2-5	TGTGCCAGCAGCTCGGGGACAGGGGGCGCGGAGACCCAGTACTTC	CASSSGTGGAETQYF
NA	TRBV6-2/TRBV6-3	NA	TRBJ1-5	TGTACCAGCAGTGTGTACGATAGCAATCAGCCCCAGCATTTT	CTSSVYDSNQPQHF
TRBD2	TRBV10-3	NA	TRBJ2-2	TGTGCCATCGAGGACGGGAGGGAGACCGGGGAGCTGTTTTTT	CAIEDGRETGELFF
NA	TRBV10-3	NA	TRBJ1-2	TGTGCCATCAGGATAGGGGTCAGGGGTCCCCCGGGTAACTATGGCTACACCTTC	CAIRIGVRGPPGNYGYTF
TRBD2	TRBV7-3	NA	TRBJ2-6	TGTGCCAGCAGCTTAAGAGGGACTAGCGTTAGCTCTGGGGCCAACGTCCTGACTTTC	CASSLRGTSVSSGANVLTF
NA	TRBV12-3/TRBV12-4	many	TRBJ1-1	TGTGCCAGCAGCCCTCGAGCAGACACTGAAGCTTTCTTT	CASSPRADTEAFF